These T cell receptor beta chains were read from a single sample in a study of T cell clones after liver transplantation. Sequenced by immunoSEQ multiplex PCR; TCRdb stores in-frame clones only, minus some. The sample yields 60,000 or so clones, 60% to 80% seen once. The sequenced sample was CD4+ T cells from blood, obtained at the 22-month timepoint. Every receptor here comes from a human patient who received a liver transplant. Some of these T cells may belong to the graft donor. CDR3s include the opening cysteine and the closing phenylalanine or tryptophan. A D gene is named only where the DNA matches it firmly. Clone size is given for some rows only: seen once, a few or many times, or a class if the clone is expanded.

d_gene,abundance,j_gene,v_gene,CDR3aa,CDR3nt
-,-,TRBJ2-2,TRBV28,CASSLGAWTNTGELFF,TGTGCCAGCAGTCTAGGGGCATGGACGAACACCGGGGAGCTGTTTTTT
-,-,TRBJ2-7,TRBV5-3,CARSRGPRSYEQYF,TGTGCCAGAAGCCGGGGGCCTCGCTCCTACGAGCAGTACTTC
TRBD1,-,TRBJ2-3,TRBV30,CAWSVTGGFTDTQYF,TGTGCCTGGAGCGTAACAGGGGGCTTCACAGATACGCAGTATTTT
-,-,TRBJ2-7,TRBV25-1,CASSEYYEQYF,TGTGCCAGCAGTGAATATTACGAGCAGTACTTC
-,-,TRBJ2-2,TRBV25-1,CASSERGLLFGGELFF,TGTGCCAGCAGTGAAAGAGGGCTTCTATTTGGCGGGGAGCTGTTTTTT
TRBD2,-,TRBJ2-2,TRBV4-1,CASSQEGRVTAGELFF,TGCGCCAGCAGCCAAGAAGGGAGGGTAACCGCCGGGGAGCTGTTTTTT
-,-,TRBJ2-7,TRBV7-3,CASSPGLDGNEQYF,TGTGCCAGCAGCCCCGGACTGGACGGGAACGAGCAGTACTTC
-,-,TRBJ2-7,TRBV28,CASSLQGYEQYF,TGTGCCAGCAGCCTACAGGGCTACGAGCAGTACTTC
TRBD1,-,TRBJ2-7,TRBV29-1,CSVGQDYEQYF,TGCAGCGTGGGACAGGACTACGAGCAGTACTTC
-,-,TRBJ2-3,TRBV7-9,CASSLLGGGTDTQYF,TGTGCCAGCAGCTTACTAGGGGGAGGCACAGATACGCAGTATTTT
-,-,TRBJ1-5,TRBV15,CATSRERRAGPDQPQHF,TGTGCCACCAGCAGAGAGAGAAGGGCGGGTCCGGATCAGCCCCAGCATTTT
-,few,TRBJ2-3,TRBV21-1,CASSKPRGAGPGTDTQYF,TGTGCCAGCAGCAAACCACGGGGGGCCGGTCCCGGGACAGATACGCAGTATTTT
TRBD1,-,TRBJ1-6,TRBV5-1,CARDRGPYNSPLHF,TGCGCCAGAGACAGGGGCCCCTATAATTCACCCCTCCACTTT
-,-,TRBJ2-7,TRBV5-5,CASSSRPGPGEQYF,TGTGCCAGCAGCTCGAGACCCGGCCCCGGCGAGCAGTACTTC
-,-,TRBJ1-1,TRBV28,CASVRRTEAFF,TGTGCCAGCGTACGGAGGACTGAAGCTTTCTTT
-,-,TRBJ1-5,TRBV18,CASSLDQSQPQHF,TGTGCCAGCTCACTGGATCAGTCTCAGCCCCAGCATTTT
-,-,TRBJ2-7,TRBV27,CASSYNPGQYYEQYF,TGTGCCAGCAGTTATAACCCAGGACAGTACTACGAGCAGTACTTC
-,-,TRBJ2-6,TRBV7-2,CASSRISGTGANVLTF,TGTGCCAGCAGCCGAATATCGGGTACAGGGGCCAACGTCCTGACTTTC
-,-,TRBJ1-1,TRBV29-1,CSVGAKDISNTEAFF,TGCAGCGTTGGAGCCAAAGACATCTCCAACACTGAAGCTTTCTTT
-,few,TRBJ1-6,TRBV10-2,CASSETTAYNSPLHF,TGCGCCAGCAGTGAAACGACGGCTTATAATTCACCCCTCCACTTT
-,-,TRBJ1-2,TRBV6-5,CASSPWTSYYGYTF,TGTGCCAGCAGCCCATGGACTTCTTATTATGGCTACACCTTC
TRBD1,-,TRBJ2-7,TRBV6-5,CASRRTGAPEQYF,TGTGCCAGCAGAAGGACAGGGGCCCCCGAGCAGTACTTC
-,-,TRBJ1-2,TRBV27,CASSLSGGYGYTF,TGTGCCAGCAGTTTATCAGGGGGTTATGGCTACACCTTC
-,-,TRBJ1-2,TRBV10-2,CASSDHSNYGYTF,TGCGCCAGCAGTGATCACTCCAACTATGGCTACACCTTC
TRBD2,-,TRBJ2-3,TRBV27,CASRFSGGTDTQYF,TGTGCCAGCAGATTTAGCGGGGGCACAGATACGCAGTATTTT
TRBD1,-,TRBJ1-4,TRBV5-5,CASSTGGDRREKLFF,TGTGCCAGCAGCACTGGAGGGGACAGGAGGGAAAAACTGTTTTTT
-,once,TRBJ2-3,TRBV28,CASSPTDTQYF,TGTGCCAGCAGTCCGACAGATACGCAGTATTTT
TRBD1,few,TRBJ1-3,TRBV30,CAWKGTPGQSSGNTIYF,TGTGCCTGGAAGGGGACTCCGGGACAGTCCTCTGGAAACACCATATATTTT